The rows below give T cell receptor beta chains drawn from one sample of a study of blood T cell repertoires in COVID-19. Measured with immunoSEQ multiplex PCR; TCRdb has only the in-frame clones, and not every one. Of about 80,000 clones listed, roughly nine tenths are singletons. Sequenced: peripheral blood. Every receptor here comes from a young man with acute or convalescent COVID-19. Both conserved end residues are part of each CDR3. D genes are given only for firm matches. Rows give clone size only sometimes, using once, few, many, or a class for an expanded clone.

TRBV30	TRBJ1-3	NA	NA	TGTGCCTGGAGTGTAATCCAGGGCCACACCATATATTTT	CAWSVIQGHTIYF
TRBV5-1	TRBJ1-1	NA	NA	TGCGCCAGCAGCTTGGTCTCGGGAACGAACACTGAAGCTTTCTTT	CASSLVSGTNTEAFF
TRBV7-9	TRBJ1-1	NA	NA	TGTGCCATACGCGGGAAGAACACTGAAGCTTTCTTT	CAIRGKNTEAFF
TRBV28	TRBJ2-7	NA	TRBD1	TGTGCCAGCAGTACACCGGGACAGGATGAGCAGTACTTC	CASSTPGQDEQYF
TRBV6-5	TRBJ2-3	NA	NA	TGTGCCAGCAAGTCCGGGGGAGATACGCAGTATTTT	CASKSGGDTQYF
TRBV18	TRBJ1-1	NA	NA	TGTGCCAGCTCACCTCAACAAGTCTCAAACACTGAAGCTTTCTTT	CASSPQQVSNTEAFF
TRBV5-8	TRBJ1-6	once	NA	TGTGCCAGCAGCCCCGGCTACCTGACAGGACATAATTCACCCCTCCACTTT	CASSPGYLTGHNSPLHF
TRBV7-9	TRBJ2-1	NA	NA	TGTGCCAGCAGCATTCAGCGAATTGGTACCAATGAGCAGTTCTTC	CASSIQRIGTNEQFF
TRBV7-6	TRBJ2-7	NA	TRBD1	TGTGCCAGCAGCCCGACAGGGATCTACGAGCAGTACTTC	CASSPTGIYEQYF
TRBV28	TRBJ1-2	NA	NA	TGTGCCAGCAGTTTAATCGGAGGTGGCTATGGCTACACCTTC	CASSLIGGGYGYTF
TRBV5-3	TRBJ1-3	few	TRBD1	TGTGCCAGAAGCCCGACGACAGGGTACGGAAACACCATATATTTT	CARSPTTGYGNTIYF
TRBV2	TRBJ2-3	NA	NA	TGTGCCAGCAGTGAAGGGTTGAGGTACTCTAGCACAGATACGCAGTATTTT	CASSEGLRYSSTDTQYF
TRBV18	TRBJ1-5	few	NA	TGTGCCAGCTCACCGCACGGGGAACAGCCCCAGCATTTT	CASSPHGEQPQHF
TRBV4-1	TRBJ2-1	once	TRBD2	TGCGCCAGCAGCCAAGAGGGACTAGTCTACAATGAGCAGTTCTTC	CASSQEGLVYNEQFF
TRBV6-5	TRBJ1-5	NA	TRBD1	TGTGCCAGCAGTTATCAAACAGGGGTCCAGCCCCAGCATTTT	CASSYQTGVQPQHF
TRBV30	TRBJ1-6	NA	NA	TGTGCCTGGAGTGAGACTTGGGCCCTCCACTTT	CAWSETWALHF
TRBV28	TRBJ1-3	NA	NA	TGTGCCAGCAGTTTAGGCAGCTCTGGAAACACCATATATTTT	CASSLGSSGNTIYF
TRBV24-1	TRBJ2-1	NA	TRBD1	TGTGCCACCAGTGACCTCGAAGGACAGGTAGGGAGCTCCTACAATGAGCAGTTCTTC	CATSDLEGQVGSSYNEQFF
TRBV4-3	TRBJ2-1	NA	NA	TGCGCCAGCAGCCAAGGGTACACCAGCTCCTACAATGAGCAGTTCTTC	CASSQGYTSSYNEQFF
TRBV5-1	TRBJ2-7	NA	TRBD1	TGCGCCAGCAGCCGAAAAGGCCGGGACAGGGGGAACGAGCAGTACTTC	CASSRKGRDRGNEQYF
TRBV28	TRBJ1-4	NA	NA	TGTGCCAGCAGTTCGGCCCTCAGGGATGAAAAACTGTTTTTT	CASSSALRDEKLFF
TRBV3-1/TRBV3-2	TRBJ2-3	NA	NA	TGTGCCAGCAGCCAAGACCAACTACCCACAGATACGCAGTATTTT	CASSQDQLPTDTQYF